The 19 T cell receptor beta chains in this list originate from one sample, sequenced in a study of long-term antiretroviral therapy in people with HIV. Sequencing relied on immunoSEQ assay v3.0, run at survey level. The data were produced by immunoSEQ multiplex PCR, yet TCRdb's version contains in-frame clones alone and is incomplete. The table records around 37,000 clones, approximately 85% of them present only once. The source material was unsorted PBMCs, sampled about 3.5 years after starting antiretroviral therapy. The origin of the receptors is a man aged 18 to 30 with HIV.

The chain links TRBV5-1 to TRBJ2-2, with TRBD2 matching 13 bases. Germline CDR1 SGHRS, CDR2 YFSETQ. V shed 2 bases and J 6 bases; nucleotides not matched to a gene: 16. CDR3 length equals 20 residues. In DNA, the CDR3 is TGCGCCAGCAGCTTCTTTGCCGGACTAGCGGGAGAAGGAGGAGCCGGGGAGCTGTTTTTT. Translated: CASSFFAGLAGEGGAGELFF.

The chain couples TRBV6-1 to TRBJ2-7, with 13 bases aligning to TRBD2. After removal of 8 bases from V and 3 bases from J, the junction contained 4 bases not matched to a gene. Germline V CDR1 and CDR2: MNHNS, SASEGT. This CDR3 is 14 amino acids long. This chain's CDR3 is CASGRTSGGYEQYF. The CDR3 bases are TGTGCCAGCGGAAGGACTAGCGGGGGCTACGAGCAGTACTTC.

V gene TRBV5-1 combines with J gene TRBJ2-2, with D possibly being TRBD1 (5 bases). This CDR3 contains 14 residues. Germline V gene lookup returns CDR1 SGHRS and CDR2 YFSETQ. The ends were cut back, 2 bases at V and 4 bases at J, with 9 bases in the middle. DNA of the CDR3: TGCGCCAGCAGCTTACAGGCAAGCACCGGGGAGCTGTTTTTT. This encodes CASSLQASTGELFF. Using reference TRBV5-1 and TRBJ2-2 for the parts outside the CDR3, the full variable domain is KAGVTQTPRYLIKTRGQQVTLSCSPISGHRSVSWYQQTPGQGLQFLFEYFSETQRNKGNFPGRFSGRQFSNSRSEMNVSTLELGDSALYLCASSLQASTGELFFGEGSRLTVL.

The chain has TRBV5-5 and TRBJ2-7, with D hard to call. This CDR3 contains 14 residues. CDR1 is SGHKS and CDR2 is YYEKEE in the germline V gene (reference sequence). Trimming cost V 5 bases and J 6 bases, with 18 bases left between them. In nucleotides, the CDR3 is TGTGCCAGCAGTATTACGATGGGTCAAGGCGAGCAGTACTTC. Amino acid sequence: CASSITMGQGEQYF.

In its sample, this clone was seen once. The chain combines TRBV29-1 with TRBJ2-1, with 9 bases lining up with TRBD1. The V segment lost 7 bases and the J segment 6 bases; nucleotides outside the gene matches: 13. The CDR3 covers 15 residues. The germline V gene has CDR1 SQVTM and CDR2 ANQGSEA. CDR3 sequence: CSAPGTGRVGNEQFF. CDR3 nucleotides: TGCAGCGCTCCAGGGACAGGGAGGGTAGGCAATGAGCAGTTCTTC.

The rearrangement links TRBV5-6 to TRBJ1-1, with D possibly being TRBD1 (6 bases). In germline, CDR1 is SGHDT, CDR2 YYEEEE. Deletions cut 0 bases from V and 1 base from J, with 10 bases between. The CDR3 has 15 residues. The CDR3: CASSLAGTWNTEAFF. CDR3 coding DNA: TGTGCCAGCAGCTTGGCCGGGACATGGAACACTGAAGCTTTCTTT.

J is TRBJ2-3 and V is TRBV19; D not resolved. Trimming removed 4 bases at V and 4 bases at J, with 12 bases between. The CDR3 runs to 14 residues. Per the germline V gene, CDR1 is LNHDA and CDR2 is SQIVND (reference sequence). CDR3 loop: CASSNPSDADTQYF. DNA of the CDR3: TGTGCCAGTAGTAACCCCTCGGATGCAGATACGCAGTATTTT.

This clone was seen just once. The chain combines TRBV5-5 with TRBJ1-5, with 7 nucleotides matching TRBD1. Trimming cost V 3 bases and J 5 bases; bases outside gene matches: 5. The CDR3 has 14 amino acids. Germline V gene sequence: CDR1 SGHKS, CDR2 YYEKEE (reference sequence). DNA for the CDR3: TGTGCCAGCAGCTGGGACAGAGAGGATCAGCCCCAGCATTTT. Amino acids: CASSWDREDQPQHF.

V usage is TRBV10-3 and J usage is TRBJ1-1; 7 nucleotides align to TRBD1. CDR1 is ENHRY, CDR2 SYGVKD, per germline. CDR3 length equals 16 residues. V dropped 3 bases and J dropped 1; count of bases not matched to a gene: 8. The CDR3 DNA sequence: TGTGCCATCAGTGATGTCCCAGGGGGGAAGAACACTGAAGCTTTCTTT. Protein sequence: CAISDVPGGKNTEAFF.

The CDR3 here is CATSKEGTGIYSNQPQHF. CDR3 nucleotides: TGTGCCACTTCGAAGGAGGGGACAGGGATCTATAGCAATCAGCCCCAGCATTTT. This sequence joins TRBV19 and TRBJ1-5, with TRBD1 matching over 9 bases. CDR1 and CDR2 from the germline V gene are LNHDA and SQIVND (reference sequence). V dropped 10 bases and J dropped 0; count of bases not matched to a gene: 16. CDR3 size: 18 residues.

Comment on this clone: The same CDR3 also results from other DNA sequences found in this sample. The chain couples TRBV11-2 to TRBJ2-7, with 8 bases lining up with TRBD1. The CDR3 has 14 amino acids. The V gene end was trimmed by 1 base and the J gene end by 1 base; junction bases not matched to a gene: 0. Looked up from germline, CDR1 is SGHAT and CDR2 is FQNNGV. The CDR3, as DNA: TGTGCCAGCAGCTTAGGGACAGGGTCCTACGAGCAGTACTTC. It yields the protein CASSLGTGSYEQYF.

V usage is TRBV27 and J usage is TRBJ2-7; 7 nucleotides align to TRBD2. The trim removed 3 bases at V and 3 bases at J, leaving 5 bases unmatched. The CDR3 covers 14 residues. In germline, CDR1 is MNHEY, CDR2 SMNVEV (reference sequence). The CDR3 protein is CASSFTGGGYEQYF. CDR3 coding DNA: TGTGCCAGCAGTTTCACAGGCGGGGGCTACGAGCAGTACTTC.

The chain couples TRBV9 to TRBJ2-1; TRBD2 matches 9 bases. The ends lost 6 bases at V and 7 bases at J; junction bases unmatched: 11. This CDR3 has 15 amino acids. Germline V lookup: CDR1 SGDLS, CDR2 YYNGEE. DNA of the CDR3: TGTGCCAGCACGCGGGAGGGCAGTATGTATAATGAGCAGTTCTTC. This sequence encodes CASTREGSMYNEQFF. The full variable domain, its missing parts supplied by reference TRBV9 and TRBJ2-1, is DSGVTQTPKHLITATGQRVTLRCSPRSGDLSVYWYQQSLDQGLQFLIQYYNGEERAKGNILERFSAQQFPDLHSELNLSSLELGDSALYFCASTREGSMYNEQFFGPGTRLTVL.

J is TRBJ2-5 and V is TRBV9; D may correspond to TRBD1 or TRBD2 (5 bases each). Per germline, CDR1 SGDLS and CDR2 YYNGEE. Deletions cut 3 bases from V and 3 bases from J, with 15 bases between. The CDR3 is made up of 15 amino acids. CDR3 sequence reads: CASSADPWGKETQYF. Here the CDR3 DNA reads TGTGCCAGCAGCGCGGACCCCTGGGGGAAAGAGACCCAGTACTTC.

The rearrangement links TRBV9 to TRBJ1-1, with D possibly TRBD1 on 6 matching bases. Per the germline V gene, CDR1 is SGDLS and CDR2 is YYNGEE. Trimming left V 3 bases short and J 2 bases short, with 8 bases between. The CDR3 is 13 residues long. The CDR3 sequence is CASSAGQNTEAFF. The CDR3 DNA is TGTGCCAGCAGCGCGGGACAAAACACTGAAGCTTTCTTT.

The V gene is TRBV5-4, the J gene TRBJ1-2, with D perhaps TRBD1 (6 bases). Trimming took 7 bases from V and 4 from J, leaving 17 bases between them. Looked up from germline, CDR1 is SGHNT and CDR2 is YYREEE (reference sequence). CDR3 length: 14 amino acids. CDR3 sequence reads: CASSAVRGPYGYTF. For the CDR3, the DNA is TGTGCCAGCTCAGCTGTCAGGGGCCCCTATGGCTACACCTTC.

The chain links TRBV7-9 to TRBJ1-1, with D unresolved. The CDR3 covers 12 residues. From germline, CDR1 is SEHNR and CDR2 FQNEAQ (reference sequence). V was clipped by 5 bases and J by 2 bases, with 6 bases between them. Here the CDR3 DNA reads TGTGCCAGCAGCCCTGAAAACACTGAAGCTTTCTTT. As protein: CASSPENTEAFF.

A single count supports this clone. V gene TRBV27 combines with J gene TRBJ2-7; 8 bases match TRBD2. The CDR3 runs 16 residues. Losses at the gene ends were 0 bases for V and 2 bases for J; bases not matched to a gene: 6. Germline V gives CDR1 MNHEY, CDR2 SMNVEV (reference sequence). This chain's CDR3 is CASSLSRREGPYEQYF. CDR3 bases: TGTGCCAGCAGTTTATCGCGTCGGGAGGGTCCCTACGAGCAGTACTTC.

This clone appeared once. This chain links TRBV4-3 with TRBJ2-7; TRBD1 agrees at 7 bases. Germline values: CDR1 LGHNA, CDR2 YSLEER. This CDR3 has 15 residues. Trimming cost V 3 bases and J 0 bases; bases outside gene matches: 5. DNA for the CDR3: TGCGCCAGCAGCCAGAACCGGGACAGCTCCTACGAGCAGTACTTC. This sequence encodes CASSQNRDSSYEQYF.